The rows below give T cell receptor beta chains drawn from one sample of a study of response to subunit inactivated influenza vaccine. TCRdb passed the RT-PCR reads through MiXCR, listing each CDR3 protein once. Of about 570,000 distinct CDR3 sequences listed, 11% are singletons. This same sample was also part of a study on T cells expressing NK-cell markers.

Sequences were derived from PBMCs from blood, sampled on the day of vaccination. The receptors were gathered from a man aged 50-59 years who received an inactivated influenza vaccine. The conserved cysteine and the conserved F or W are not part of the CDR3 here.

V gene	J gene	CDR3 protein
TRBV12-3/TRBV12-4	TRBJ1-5	ASSSPGLNQPQH
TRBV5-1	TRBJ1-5	ASSPGLPGGPQH
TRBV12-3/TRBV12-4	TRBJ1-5	ASSSGGESNQPQH
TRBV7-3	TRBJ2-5	ASSGTVKETQY
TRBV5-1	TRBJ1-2	ASSLAVTYGYT
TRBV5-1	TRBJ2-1	ASSLGQIFEQF
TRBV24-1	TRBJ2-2	ATSDTGQGSGELF
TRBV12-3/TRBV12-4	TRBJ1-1	ASSFGAGTGFSYLEAF
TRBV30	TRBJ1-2	AWKAGADYT
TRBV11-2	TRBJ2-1	ASSSPIASESSYNEQF
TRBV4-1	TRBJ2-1	ASSRTRINEQF
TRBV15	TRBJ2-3	ATSRAGSDTQY
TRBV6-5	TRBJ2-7	ASSSTSGGVYEQY
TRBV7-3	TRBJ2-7	ASSPRGQGLDEQY
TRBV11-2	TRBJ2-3	ASSSRAEVTDTQY
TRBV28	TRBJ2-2	ASTRRLANTGELF
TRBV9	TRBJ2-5	ASGAAFQGETQY
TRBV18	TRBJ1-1	ASSLGQGAIRTEAF
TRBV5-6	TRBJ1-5	ASSSGVDNQPQH
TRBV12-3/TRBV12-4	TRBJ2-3	ASSERTPRGTDTQY
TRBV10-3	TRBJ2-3	AIRLSGHTDTQY
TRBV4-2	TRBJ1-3	ASSQDGTEGNTIY
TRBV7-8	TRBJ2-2	ASSLVLAGFGELF
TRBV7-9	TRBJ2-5	ASSPIDRGETQY
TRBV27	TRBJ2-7	ASSPLAGEQY
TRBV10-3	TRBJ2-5	AISDPGRRTETQY
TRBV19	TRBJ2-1	ASSTEGQSSYNEQF
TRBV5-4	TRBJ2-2	ASSSDGTTGELF
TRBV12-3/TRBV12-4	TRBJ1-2	ASTASVSHYGYT
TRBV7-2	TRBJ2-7	ASGRLAGGLYEQY
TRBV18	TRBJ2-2	ASSPRYTNTGELF
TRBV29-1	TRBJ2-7	SVEGGTGGATYEQY
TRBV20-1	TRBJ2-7	SARHMPSYEQY
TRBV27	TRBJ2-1	ASSSIRAPEQF
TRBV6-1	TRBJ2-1	ASRSNRDRGRNEQF
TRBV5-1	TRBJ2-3	ASSSPGGEGATDTQY
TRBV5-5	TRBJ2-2	ASSRHETGELF